The source of this TCR beta chain is a study of blood T cell repertoires in COVID-19. Background on the study: Acute and convalescent COVID-19 specimens originated in the United States, Italy and Spain. PBMCs, B-cell-depleted T cells, or T cells provided the cDNA or gDNA that made up the material.

The germline gives CDR1 LNHNV, CDR2 YYDKDF (reference sequence). This CDR3 comprises 18 residues. V gave up 0 bases and J gave up 0 bases, with 14 bases separating them. Clones were sequenced by immunoSEQ multiplex PCR, and TCRdb holds only the in-frame ones, with some missing. The table lists hundreds of thousands of clones, about nine tenths of them singletons, with approximately 5.2% in the top ten. Cohorts were assigned according to the clinical history that participants reported. Each recovered donor of Cohort 3 presented with two negative PCRs, clearance, or symptom resolution. The sequencing sample was made of PBMCs or T cells enriched from blood (not recorded which). This sequence originates from a man aged 60-69 years who had recovered from COVID-19. The chain has TRBV15 and TRBJ1-4; D might be TRBD1 (6 bases). CDR3 in DNA: TGTGCCACCAGCAGAGATCGTTCACAGGGCGCAACTAATGAAAAACTGTTTTTT. This gives the protein CATSRDRSQGATNEKLFF.